The rows below give T cell receptor beta chains drawn from one sample of a study of T cell responses to AZD1222 COVID-19 vaccine. The protocol was immunoSEQ multiplex PCR, while the TCRdb copy is restricted to in-frame clones and leaves out a portion. The top ten clones hold 0.85% to 1.3% of a sample with about 130,000 clones, 80% to 95% of them seen once. The source was peripheral blood, collected 28 days after the second AZD1222 dose. The receptors originated from an adult who received the AZD1222 COVID-19 vaccine. The CDR3 runs from the conserved cysteine through the conserved F or W. The D gene is left open where the match is weak. Only some rows state a clone size, as once, few, many or a class for expanded clones.

CDR3 DNA,CDR3 protein,D gene,J gene,clone size,CDR3 length,V gene
TGTGCCAGTAGTGCAGGGACAGGTTTCAACACTGAAGCTTTCTTT,CASSAGTGFNTEAFF,TRBD1,TRBJ1-1,.,15,TRBV19
TGCAGCGTCGAACGGGACTCCGACGAGCAGTACTTC,CSVERDSDEQYF,.,TRBJ2-7,.,12,TRBV29-1
TGTGCCAGCAGTTACGGGGGGACAGGGAGTGGAGGCAATCAGCCCCAGCATTTT,CASSYGGTGSGGNQPQHF,TRBD1,TRBJ1-5,.,18,TRBV6-2/TRBV6-3
TGTGCCAGCAAAGGACAGGTCGCCGAGCAGTACTTC,CASKGQVAEQYF,TRBD1,TRBJ2-7,.,12,TRBV2
TGTGCCAGCAGCTTGGAAGATACGCAGTATTTT,CASSLEDTQYF,.,TRBJ2-3,.,11,TRBV5-4
TGCGCCAGCAGCTTCGTACCTTCTTCCAGGGGGCTTTACGAGCAGTACTTC,CASSFVPSSRGLYEQYF,TRBD1,TRBJ2-7,.,17,TRBV5-1
TGCAGTGCTAGAAGTGGTTCACCCCTCCACTTT,CSARSGSPLHF,.,TRBJ1-6,few,11,TRBV20-1
TGTGCCAGCAGCTTCCGAGCGGGAGAAGCATCCTACAATGAGCAGTTCTTC,CASSFRAGEASYNEQFF,TRBD2,TRBJ2-1,.,17,TRBV9
TGTGCCAGCAGGTCCATTAGGGGGGGCGAGGGCTACACCTTC,CASRSIRGGEGYTF,.,TRBJ1-2,.,14,TRBV28
TGTGCCAGCAGCTTGGGTGGGACTTCTTACTACGAGCAGTACTTC,CASSLGGTSYYEQYF,.,TRBJ2-7,.,15,TRBV5-6
TGTGCCAGCAGTTACGCCAGGGGGCTCACCTACGAGCAGTACTTC,CASSYARGLTYEQYF,TRBD1,TRBJ2-7,once,15,TRBV6-2/TRBV6-3
TGTGCCAGCAGTTACTCAATAGGGGACACTGAAGCTTTCTTT,CASSYSIGDTEAFF,.,TRBJ1-1,.,14,TRBV6-5
TGTGCCAGCACCTTTAGCGGGGGGCCCTCCTACGAGCAGTACTTC,CASTFSGGPSYEQYF,TRBD2,TRBJ2-7,.,15,TRBV2
TGTGCCAGCAGCGCCCAGCGGGGGGGCGGGGAGACCCAGTACTTC,CASSAQRGGGETQYF,TRBD2,TRBJ2-5,.,15,TRBV9
TGTGCCAGCAGCCCCGGGACAGGGGCTGAAGCTTTCTTT,CASSPGTGAEAFF,.,TRBJ1-1,once,13,TRBV21-1
TGTGCCACCAGCAGAGGGAAAGCCACAACCTACGAGCAGTACTTC,CATSRGKATTYEQYF,.,TRBJ2-7,.,15,TRBV15
TGTGCCAGCACCCCGATGACCACGCTGGAGACCCAGTACTTC,CASTPMTTLETQYF,.,TRBJ2-5,.,14,TRBV6-6
TGTGCCAGCACCTCGGGGGGGAGCTCCTACAATGAGCAGTTCTTC,CASTSGGSSYNEQFF,TRBD2,TRBJ2-1,.,15,TRBV7-6
TGTGCCAGCAGTCGGACCGCGTTCTCCTACAATGAGCAGTTCTTC,CASSRTAFSYNEQFF,.,TRBJ2-1,once,15,TRBV6-4
TGTGCCAGCAGCTTAGGGGACAGATTTAATGAAAAACTGTTTTTT,CASSLGDRFNEKLFF,TRBD1,TRBJ1-4,.,15,TRBV7-9
TGTGCCAGCAGTTTAAGAGGGAATGAGCAGTTCTTC,CASSLRGNEQFF,.,TRBJ2-1,.,12,TRBV27
TGCAGTGCTAGTAAGGGGAGGGAGACCCAGTACTTC,CSASKGRETQYF,.,TRBJ2-5,few,12,TRBV20-1
TGCAGCGTGTCCACAGGGGGTCCCTATGAAAAACTGTTTTTT,CSVSTGGPYEKLFF,TRBD1,TRBJ1-4,few,14,TRBV29-1
TGTGCCAGCAGCTCCCGACTAGCGGCGGGCACCGGGGAGCTGTTTTTT,CASSSRLAAGTGELFF,TRBD2,TRBJ2-2,.,16,TRBV9
TGCGCCAGCAGCTTGCCGGGGACTAGCGGGAGAGATACGCAGTATTTT,CASSLPGTSGRDTQYF,TRBD2,TRBJ2-3,.,16,TRBV5-1
TGTGCCAGCAGTGAATCGGGACCTAACTATGGCTACACCTTC,CASSESGPNYGYTF,.,TRBJ1-2,once,14,TRBV6-1
TGTGCCAGCTCACCACCGCGGGGGACTAGCGGGGTCTTCCATGAGCAGTTCTTC,CASSPPRGTSGVFHEQFF,TRBD2,TRBJ2-1,.,18,TRBV18
TGCGCCAGCAGCCAAGAGACGGGACTCCCGGGTGGGACCGGGGAGCTGTTTTTT,CASSQETGLPGGTGELFF,.,TRBJ2-2,.,18,TRBV4-3
TGTGCCAGCAGCCCGGACAGCGACTATACGCAGTATTTT,CASSPDSDYTQYF,.,TRBJ2-3,.,13,TRBV6-5
TGTGCCAGCAGTTATTCGGGACTTGATGAAAAACTGTTTTTT,CASSYSGLDEKLFF,.,TRBJ1-4,once,14,TRBV6-5
TGTGCCAGCAGCCTGGACGCAAGGACTGAAGCTTTCTTT,CASSLDARTEAFF,.,TRBJ1-1,.,13,TRBV3-1/TRBV3-2
TGTGCCTGGAGTGTAGGGACAGGGGGCGAAGGGTACGAGCAGTACTTC,CAWSVGTGGEGYEQYF,TRBD1,TRBJ2-7,.,16,TRBV30
TGCGCCAGCAGCCAAGATTGGGGCAGGGCCAGAAGCAATCAGCCCCAGCATTTT,CASSQDWGRARSNQPQHF,.,TRBJ1-5,.,18,TRBV4-1
TGTGCCAGCAGTCCCAGCCGGGACAGATTCTACAATGAGCAGTTCTTC,CASSPSRDRFYNEQFF,TRBD1,TRBJ2-1,once,16,TRBV6-2/TRBV6-3
TGTGCCAGCAGCTTAGGGACTAGCGGGATCTACGAGCAGTACTTC,CASSLGTSGIYEQYF,TRBD2,TRBJ2-7,.,15,TRBV11-2
TGTGCCAGCAGGAGGACAGGGGGAGAGACCCAGTACTTC,CASRRTGGETQYF,TRBD1,TRBJ2-5,.,13,TRBV12-3/TRBV12-4
TGTGCCAGCAGCACGGGACAGCTGAGCTCCTATAATTCACCCCTCCACTTT,CASSTGQLSSYNSPLHF,TRBD1,TRBJ1-6,.,17,TRBV5-8
TGTGCCAGCAGCGTAGAGGAGGGACAGCCTAATGAAAAACTGTTTTTT,CASSVEEGQPNEKLFF,TRBD1,TRBJ1-4,.,16,TRBV9
TGTGCCAGTAGGGACACCGCCTACGAGCAGTACTTC,CASRDTAYEQYF,.,TRBJ2-7,.,12,TRBV19
TGTGCCAGCAGCTTGGGAGTTTACGAGCAGTACTTC,CASSLGVYEQYF,.,TRBJ2-7,.,12,TRBV5-6
TGTGCCAGCAGTGAATCCGACCCAGAGCAGTTCTTC,CASSESDPEQFF,.,TRBJ2-1,.,12,TRBV25-1
TGTGCCAGCAGTTTAACGGTCTATGGCTACACCTTC,CASSLTVYGYTF,.,TRBJ1-2,.,12,TRBV28
TGTGCCAGCAGTGAAGGTCAGGGGGCGAGAAATACGCAGTATTTT,CASSEGQGARNTQYF,TRBD1,TRBJ2-3,.,15,TRBV2
TGTGCCAGCACCCTTTTCCGGGACAGGAAAACAGATACGCAGTATTTT,CASTLFRDRKTDTQYF,TRBD1,TRBJ2-3,.,16,TRBV7-8
TGTGCCAGCAGCCTCAGGGTTGGGACCGGGGAGCTGTTTTTT,CASSLRVGTGELFF,.,TRBJ2-2,.,14,TRBV7-8
TGTGCCATCAGTGAGTCGAGGTCGAGCTCCTACAATGAGCAGTTCTTC,CAISESRSSSYNEQFF,.,TRBJ2-1,once,16,TRBV10-3
TGTGCCAGCAGTTACGGGGGGACAGGGGACTGGCCCCAGCATTTT,CASSYGGTGDWPQHF,TRBD1,TRBJ1-5,.,15,TRBV27
TGTGCCAGCAGCTTAGCAGGACTAGCGGCCTACAATGAGCAGTTCTTC,CASSLAGLAAYNEQFF,TRBD2,TRBJ2-1,once,16,TRBV7-2
TGTGCCAGCAGCGCAGTAGGGTCACCGCAAGGCTACACCTTC,CASSAVGSPQGYTF,.,TRBJ1-2,once,14,TRBV9
TGTGCCAGCAGCCAACTTAGCGGGGGAGGTTACAATGAGCAGTTCTTC,CASSQLSGGGYNEQFF,TRBD2,TRBJ2-1,.,16,TRBV4-2
TGTGCCAGCAGTTTCCGCGCAGGATCCTACGAGCAGTACTTC,CASSFRAGSYEQYF,.,TRBJ2-7,.,14,TRBV27
TGTGCCAGCAGCTCCCTAGGCGGGGGGGCGATGAACACTGAAGCTTTCTTT,CASSSLGGGAMNTEAFF,.,TRBJ1-1,.,17,TRBV5-6
TGTGCCAGTAGTACTAGCGGGAGCTGGAATGAGCAGTTCTTC,CASSTSGSWNEQFF,TRBD2,TRBJ2-1,.,14,TRBV19